The T cell receptor (beta chain) described here comes from a study of CD8 T cells in ankylosing spondylitis. This clonotype was detected many times. Its specificity is not known. Study findings and constraints: A TCR beta motif of fewer than ten highly homologous variants seemed to mark ankylosing spondylitis blood. Matched ankylosing spondylitis synovial fluid reportedly contained a significantly enriched population of disease-linked clones. With a CD8+ phenotype, disease-linked clones were relatively rare in peripheral blood. Earlier reports found some motif variants in synovial fluid and blood in reactive arthritis.

Researchers built TCR beta libraries using quantitative 5'-RACE with molecular barcodes. From the 5' RACE reads, TCRdb called clonotypes with MiXCR, one entry per CDR3 protein. The sample records 500,000 or so distinct CDR3 sequences, under 5.5% being singletons. The TCR originated in a male donor with ankylosing spondylitis. The source material was blood, either unsorted or a sorted T cell fraction (not recorded which).

The CDR3 sequence: CASSQDWSGTDTQYF. The CDR3, as DNA: TGCGCCAGCAGCCAAGACTGGAGCGGCACAGATACGCAGTATTTT. The gene calls are TRBV4-3 and TRBJ2-3; unclear D gene. Trimming pared 0 bases from V and 1 base from J, leaving 8 bases between. CDR1 LGHNA and CDR2 YSLEER come from the germline V gene. The CDR3 totals 15 residues.